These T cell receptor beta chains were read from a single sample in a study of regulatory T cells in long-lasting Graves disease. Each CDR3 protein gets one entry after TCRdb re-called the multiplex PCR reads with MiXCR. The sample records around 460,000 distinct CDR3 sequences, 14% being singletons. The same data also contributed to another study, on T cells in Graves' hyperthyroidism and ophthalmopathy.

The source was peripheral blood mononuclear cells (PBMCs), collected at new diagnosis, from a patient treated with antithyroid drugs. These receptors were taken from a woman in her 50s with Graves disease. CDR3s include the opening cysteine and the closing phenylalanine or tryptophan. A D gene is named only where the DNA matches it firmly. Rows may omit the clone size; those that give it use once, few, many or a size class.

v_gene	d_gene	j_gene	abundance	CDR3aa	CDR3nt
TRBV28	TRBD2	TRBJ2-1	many	CASTPSGAIMFF	TGTGCCAGCACCCCCAGCGGGGCTATTATGTTCTTC
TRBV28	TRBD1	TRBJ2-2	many	CASSVTGAAATGELFF	TGTGCCAGCAGTGTCACAGGGGCAGCAGCCACCGGGGAGCTGTTTTTT
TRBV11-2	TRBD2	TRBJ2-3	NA	CASSLAPREGTDTQYF	TGTGCCAGCAGCTTAGCTCCGCGGGAGGGGACAGATACGCAGTATTTT
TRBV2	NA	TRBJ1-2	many	CASKGGSLRHYGYTF	TGTGCCAGCAAGGGGGGGTCCTTGCGGCACTATGGCTACACCTTC
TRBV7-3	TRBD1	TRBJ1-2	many	CASSLTGSGQGDYGYTF	TGTGCCAGCAGCTTAACGGGGTCAGGACAGGGGGACTATGGCTACACCTTC
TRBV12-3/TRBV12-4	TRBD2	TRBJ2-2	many	CASWGLAGVAGELFF	TGTGCCAGCTGGGGGCTAGCGGGAGTGGCAGGGGAGCTGTTTTTT
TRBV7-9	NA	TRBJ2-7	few	CASSFIRGSGGRYEQYF	TGTGCCAGCAGCTTTATTCGGGGTTCGGGGGGCAGGTACGAGCAGTACTTC
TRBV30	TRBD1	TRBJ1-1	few	CAWSSRQGAYTEAFF	TGTGCCTGGAGTTCTCGCCAGGGGGCTTACACTGAAGCTTTCTTT
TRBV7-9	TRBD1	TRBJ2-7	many	CASSLVWTGGYEQYF	TGTGCCAGCAGCTTAGTTTGGACAGGGGGCTACGAGCAGTACTTC
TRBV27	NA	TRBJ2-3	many	CASSSDNPAPPTRTDTQYF	TGTGCCAGCAGTTCGGACAATCCAGCCCCTCCGACTAGAACAGATACGCAGTATTTT
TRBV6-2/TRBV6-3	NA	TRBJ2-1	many	CASSYGGSYNEQFF	TGTGCCAGCAGTTACGGGGGTAGCTACAATGAGCAGTTCTTC
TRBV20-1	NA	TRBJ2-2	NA	CSARDRRKNTGELFF	TGCAGTGCTAGAGATAGGCGGAAGAACACCGGGGAGCTGTTTTTT
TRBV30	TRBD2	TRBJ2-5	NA	CAWSMGGVRETQYF	TGTGCCTGGAGTATGGGGGGGGTTCGGGAGACCCAGTACTTC
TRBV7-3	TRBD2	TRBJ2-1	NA	CASRSLGLAISNEQFF	TGTGCCAGCAGATCACTCGGACTAGCGATCAGCAATGAGCAGTTCTTC
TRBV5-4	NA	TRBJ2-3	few	CASSFGLAEGGPTDTQYF	TGTGCCAGCAGCTTTGGGCTAGCGGAAGGGGGACCCACAGATACGCAGTATTTT
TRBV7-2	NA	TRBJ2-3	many	CASSLMIGRGSTDTQYF	TGTGCCAGCAGCTTAATGATCGGGCGGGGTAGCACAGATACGCAGTATTTT
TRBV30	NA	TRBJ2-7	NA	CAGSGVPYEQYF	TGTGCCGGCTCAGGGGTTCCCTACGAGCAGTACTTC
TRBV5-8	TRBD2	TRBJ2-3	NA	CASRPAGGPTDTQYF	TGTGCCAGCAGACCAGCGGGAGGGCCCACAGATACGCAGTATTTT
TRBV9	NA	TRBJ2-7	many	CASSVGGGPPPYEQYF	TGTGCCAGCAGCGTAGGAGGCGGGCCTCCCCCCTACGAGCAGTACTTC
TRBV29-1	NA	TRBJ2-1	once	CSVEKPAGSETQFF	TGCAGCGTTGAAAAACCCGCAGGGTCCGAGACCCAGTTCTTC
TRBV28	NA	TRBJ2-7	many	CASRHTGTPGGQYF	TGTGCCAGCAGACATACCGGGACCCCCGGGGGGCAGTACTTC
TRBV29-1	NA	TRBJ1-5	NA	CSVSGSNQPQHF	TGCAGCGTTTCGGGTAGCAATCAGCCCCAGCATTTT
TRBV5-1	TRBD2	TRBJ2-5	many	CASSLVAGGGKTQYF	TGCGCCAGCAGCTTGGTAGCGGGAGGTGGGAAGACCCAGTACTTC
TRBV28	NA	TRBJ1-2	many	CASSFGGREGGYTF	TGTGCCAGCAGTTTCGGGGGGAGGGAAGGTGGCTACACCTTC
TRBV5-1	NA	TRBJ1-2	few	CASSLEVPTTNYGYTF	TGCGCCAGCAGCTTGGAAGTTCCCACTACTAACTATGGCTACACCTTC
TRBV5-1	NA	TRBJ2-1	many	CASSLLGTKEDEQFF	TGCGCCAGCAGCCTACTGGGGACCAAGGAGGATGAGCAGTTCTTC
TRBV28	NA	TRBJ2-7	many	CASRRQGGGSYEQYF	TGTGCCAGCAGACGACAGGGAGGGGGGTCCTACGAGCAGTACTTC
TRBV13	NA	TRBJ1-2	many	CASSLGRSEGAFYGYTF	TGTGCCAGCAGCTTAGGCCGTTCTGAAGGGGCTTTCTATGGCTACACCTTC